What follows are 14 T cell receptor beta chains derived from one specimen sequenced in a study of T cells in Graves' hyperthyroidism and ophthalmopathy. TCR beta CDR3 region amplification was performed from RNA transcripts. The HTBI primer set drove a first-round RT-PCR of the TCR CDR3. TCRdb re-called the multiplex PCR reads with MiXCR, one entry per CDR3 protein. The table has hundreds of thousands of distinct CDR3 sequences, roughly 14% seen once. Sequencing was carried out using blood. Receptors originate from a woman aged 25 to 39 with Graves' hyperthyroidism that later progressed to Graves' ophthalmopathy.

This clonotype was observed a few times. DNA of the CDR3: TGTGCCAGCAGTGAAGTACAGAACAATGGTGTGCATACGCAGTATTTT. The encoded protein is CASSEVQNNGVHTQYF. J is TRBJ2-3 and V is TRBV6-1; unclear D gene. The germline CDR1 and CDR2 sequences are MNHNS and SASEGT. Trimming removed 1 base from V and 7 bases from J, with 18 bases in between. This CDR3 has 16 residues.

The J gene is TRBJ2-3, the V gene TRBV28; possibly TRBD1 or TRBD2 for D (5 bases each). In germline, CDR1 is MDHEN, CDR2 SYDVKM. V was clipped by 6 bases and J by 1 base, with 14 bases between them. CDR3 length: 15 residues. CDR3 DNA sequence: TGTGCCAGCAGGGACTGGGACGGTCGCACAGATACGCAGTATTTT. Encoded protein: CASRDWDGRTDTQYF.

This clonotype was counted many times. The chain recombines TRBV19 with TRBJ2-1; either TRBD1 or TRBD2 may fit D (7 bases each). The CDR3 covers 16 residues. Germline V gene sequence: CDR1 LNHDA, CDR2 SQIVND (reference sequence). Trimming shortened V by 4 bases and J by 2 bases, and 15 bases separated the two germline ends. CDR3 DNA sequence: TGTGCCAGTAGTAGGCCAGGGGGGGTCCCCTACAATGAGCAGTTCTTC. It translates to CASSRPGGVPYNEQFF.

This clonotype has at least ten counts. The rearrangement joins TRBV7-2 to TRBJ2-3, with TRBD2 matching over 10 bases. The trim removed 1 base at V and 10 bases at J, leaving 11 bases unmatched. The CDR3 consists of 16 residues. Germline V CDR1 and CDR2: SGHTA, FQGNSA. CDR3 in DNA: TGTGCCAGCAGCTTAGAAGCTAGCGGGAGTTTCCGCCCGCAGTATTTT. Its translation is CASSLEASGSFRPQYF.

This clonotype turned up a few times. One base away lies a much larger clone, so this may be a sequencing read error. The CDR3 DNA reads TGTGCCAGCAGTTACAGAGCGAACACTGAAGCTTTCTTT. Translating it yields CASSYRANTEAFF. The rearrangement uses TRBV6-2 or TRBV6-3 and TRBJ1-1; D gene ambiguous. This CDR3 region has 13 residues. Trimming took 2 bases from V and 1 from J, leaving 5 bases between them. Germline V gives CDR1 MNHEY, CDR2 SVGEGT.

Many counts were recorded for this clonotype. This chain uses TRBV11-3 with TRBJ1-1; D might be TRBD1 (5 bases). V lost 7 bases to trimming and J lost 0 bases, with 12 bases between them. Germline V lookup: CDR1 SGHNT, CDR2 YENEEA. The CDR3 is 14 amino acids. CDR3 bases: TGTGCCAGCACCAATCCACAGGTGAACACTGAAGCTTTCTTT. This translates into CASTNPQVNTEAFF.

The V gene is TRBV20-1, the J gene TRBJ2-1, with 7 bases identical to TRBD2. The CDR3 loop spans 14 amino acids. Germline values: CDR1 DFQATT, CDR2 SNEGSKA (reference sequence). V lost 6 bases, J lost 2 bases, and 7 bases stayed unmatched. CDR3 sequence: CSAPRDYPYNEQFF. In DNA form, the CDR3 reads TGCAGTGCCCCGCGGGACTATCCCTACAATGAGCAGTTCTTC.

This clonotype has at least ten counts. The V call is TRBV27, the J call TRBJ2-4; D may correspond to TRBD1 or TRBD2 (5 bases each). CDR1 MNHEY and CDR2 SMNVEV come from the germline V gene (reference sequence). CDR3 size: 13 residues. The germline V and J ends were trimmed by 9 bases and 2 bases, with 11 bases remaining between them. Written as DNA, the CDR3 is TGTGCCAGTATAGAGGGGACCAAAAACATTCAGTACTTC. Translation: CASIEGTKNIQYF.

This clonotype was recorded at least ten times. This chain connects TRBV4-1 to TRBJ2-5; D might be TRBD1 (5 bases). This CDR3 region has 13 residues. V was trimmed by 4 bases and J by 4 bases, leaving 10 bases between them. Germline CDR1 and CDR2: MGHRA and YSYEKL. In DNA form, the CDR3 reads TGCGCCAGCAGCCCCCAAGGGGCAGAGACCCAGTACTTC. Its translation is CASSPQGAETQYF.

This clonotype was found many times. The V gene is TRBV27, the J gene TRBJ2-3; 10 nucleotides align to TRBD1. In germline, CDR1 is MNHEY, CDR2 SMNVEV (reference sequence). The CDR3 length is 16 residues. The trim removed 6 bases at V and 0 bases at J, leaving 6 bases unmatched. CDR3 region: CASRVDRGQSTDTQYF. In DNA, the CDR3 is TGTGCCAGCAGAGTAGACAGGGGGCAAAGCACAGATACGCAGTATTTT.

The CDR3 region is CATSSDRGQGNTIYF. The CDR3 nucleotides are TGTGCCACCAGCAGCGACAGGGGGCAGGGAAACACCATATATTTT. The chain joins TRBV15 to TRBJ1-3; 10 bases align to TRBD1. Germline loops: CDR1 LNHNV, CDR2 YYDKDF (reference sequence). The CDR3 spans 15 residues. Trimming at V came to 3 bases and at J to 4 bases, leaving 3 bases not matched to a gene.

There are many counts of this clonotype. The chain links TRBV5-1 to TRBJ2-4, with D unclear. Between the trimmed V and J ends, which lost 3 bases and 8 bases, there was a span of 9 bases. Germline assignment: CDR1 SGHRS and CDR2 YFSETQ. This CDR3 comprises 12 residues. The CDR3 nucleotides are TGCGCCAGCAGCTCGACTTACGACATTCAGTACTTC. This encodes CASSSTYDIQYF.

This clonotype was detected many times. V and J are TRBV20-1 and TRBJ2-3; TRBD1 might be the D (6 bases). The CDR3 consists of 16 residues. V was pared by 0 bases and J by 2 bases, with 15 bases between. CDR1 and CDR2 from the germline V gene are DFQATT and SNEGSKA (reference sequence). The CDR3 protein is CSARDWGPGDTDTQYF. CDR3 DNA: TGCAGTGCTAGAGATTGGGGGCCCGGTGACACAGATACGCAGTATTTT.

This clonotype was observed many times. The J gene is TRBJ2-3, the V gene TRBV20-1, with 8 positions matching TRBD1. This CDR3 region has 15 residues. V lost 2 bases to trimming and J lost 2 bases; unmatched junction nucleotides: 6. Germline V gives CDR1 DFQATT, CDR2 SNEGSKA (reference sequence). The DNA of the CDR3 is TGCAGTGCTAGAACCGGACAGGGATTCACAGATACGCAGTATTTT. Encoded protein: CSARTGQGFTDTQYF.